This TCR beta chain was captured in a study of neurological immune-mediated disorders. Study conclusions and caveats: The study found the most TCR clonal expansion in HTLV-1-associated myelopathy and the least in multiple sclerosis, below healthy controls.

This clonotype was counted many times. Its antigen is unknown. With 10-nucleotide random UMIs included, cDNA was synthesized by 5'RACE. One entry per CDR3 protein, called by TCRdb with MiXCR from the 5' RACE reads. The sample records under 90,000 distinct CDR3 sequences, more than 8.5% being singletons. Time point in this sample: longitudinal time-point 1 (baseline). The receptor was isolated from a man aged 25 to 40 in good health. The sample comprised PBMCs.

CDR3 nucleotides: TGTGCCAGCAGCCCCTGGGGGCCGGGGGACACTGAAGCTTTCTTT. Translated, it gives CASSPWGPGDTEAFF. J is TRBJ1-1 and V is TRBV7-3, with D tentatively TRBD1 (6 bases). Trimming left V 5 bases short and J 3 bases short, with 16 bases between. From germline, CDR1 is SGHTA and CDR2 FQGTGA. This CDR3 has 15 amino acids.